This TCR beta chain was captured by sequencing in a study of blood T cell repertoires in COVID-19. V dropped 7 bases and J dropped 9 bases, with 16 bases sitting between them. This CDR3 contains 14 residues. CDR1 is MNHNY, CDR2 SVGAGI, per germline (reference sequence). The protocol was immunoSEQ multiplex PCR, while the TCRdb copy is restricted to in-frame clones and leaves out a portion. Seen here are about 200,000 clones, about 85% observed once, and the top ten hold roughly 21%. There are a few counts of this clone. This clonotype was obtained from a man between 60 and 75 years old with active or convalescent COVID-19. Sequencing was performed on peripheral blood. The V and J genes are TRBV6-6 and TRBJ1-6, with D possibly being TRBD1 (6 bases). CDR3: CASTVGQTRSPLHF. The CDR3 DNA sequence: TGTGCCAGCACTGTAGGACAGACCCGTTCACCCCTCCACTTT.